This T cell receptor (beta chain) was sequenced during a study of cytomegalovirus exposure and HLA in healthy donors. General study points: Most observed TCR sequences were rare, whereas some public TCRs were detected in many donors. One later analysis, an examination of the 100 to 150 validation repertoires, found that first-cohort TCR clusters tended to co-occur in them. Reported results showed that the classifier diagnosed cytomegalovirus status with high specificity and sensitivity.

This CDR3 is 18 amino acids long. The germline gives CDR1 SGHRS, CDR2 YFSETQ. V was clipped by 3 bases and J by 6 bases; unmatched bases: 10. Remarks on this clone: Its antigen remains unidentified.

Generated by immunoSEQ multiplex PCR, the TCRdb table keeps only in-frame clones and is missing some. The sample lists 250,000 to 350,000 clones, 75% to 90% occurring once. The origin of this receptor is a woman aged 18-29 years in good health and CMV-seronegative. V gene TRBV5-1 combines with J gene TRBJ2-2, with 14 nucleotides matching TRBD2. Sequencing input: PBMCs. The DNA for the CDR3 is TGCGCCAGCAGCTCGGGGGGACTAGCGGGAGCTCTGGCCGGGGAGCTGTTTTTT. Translated: CASSSGGLAGALAGELFF.